This T cell receptor (beta chain) appears in the sequencing data of a study of CD8 T cells in ankylosing spondylitis. Researchers built TCR beta libraries using quantitative 5'-RACE with molecular barcodes. From the 5' RACE reads, TCRdb called clonotypes with MiXCR, one entry per CDR3 protein. The sample shows about 260,000 distinct CDR3 sequences, about 19% of them seen only once. The clonotype originates from a male donor with ankylosing spondylitis or in good health (not recorded which). Sample: blood, either unsorted or a sorted T cell fraction (not recorded which).

CDR3 sequence: CASSRTGGSSSGANVLTF. The CDR3 coding sequence is TGTGCCAGCAGCCGGACAGGAGGCTCTAGCTCTGGGGCCAACGTCCTGACTTTC. The rearrangement links TRBV7-4 to TRBJ2-6, with 7 nucleotides matching TRBD1. In germline, CDR1 is SGHVT, CDR2 SQSDAQ. The V segment lost 5 bases and the J segment 0 bases; nucleotides outside the gene matches: 10. CDR3 length: 18 residues.